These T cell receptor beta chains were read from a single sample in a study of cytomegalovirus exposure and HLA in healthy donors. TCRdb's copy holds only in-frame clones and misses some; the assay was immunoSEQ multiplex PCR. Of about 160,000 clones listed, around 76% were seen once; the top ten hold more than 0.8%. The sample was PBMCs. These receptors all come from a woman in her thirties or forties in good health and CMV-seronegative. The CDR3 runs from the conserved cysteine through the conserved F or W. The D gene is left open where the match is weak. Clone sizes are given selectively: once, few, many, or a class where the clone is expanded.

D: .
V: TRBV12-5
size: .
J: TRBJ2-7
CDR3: CASGQGDEQYF
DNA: TGTGCTAGTGGTCAGGGCGACGAGCAGTACTTC

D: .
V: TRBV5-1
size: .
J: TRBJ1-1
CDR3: CASSLAQENTEAFF
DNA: TGCGCCAGCAGCTTGGCTCAGGAGAACACTGAAGCTTTCTTT

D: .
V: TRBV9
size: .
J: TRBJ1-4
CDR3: CASSVAFGLNEKLFF
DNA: TGTGCCAGCAGCGTAGCCTTTGGACTAAATGAAAAACTGTTTTTT

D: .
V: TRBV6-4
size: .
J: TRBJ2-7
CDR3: CASSDVSYEQYF
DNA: TGTGCCAGCAGTGACGTATCCTACGAGCAGTACTTC

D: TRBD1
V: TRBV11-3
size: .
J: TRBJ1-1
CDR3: CASSLDGGGGTEAFF
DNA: TGTGCCAGCAGCTTAGATGGAGGGGGCGGCACTGAAGCTTTCTTT

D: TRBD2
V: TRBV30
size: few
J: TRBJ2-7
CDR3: CAWRGGGRIYEQYF
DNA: TGTGCCTGGAGGGGAGGCGGGAGAATCTACGAGCAGTACTTC

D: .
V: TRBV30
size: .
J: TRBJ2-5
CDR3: CAWSIMETQYF
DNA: TGTGCCTGGAGTATCATGGAGACCCAGTACTTC

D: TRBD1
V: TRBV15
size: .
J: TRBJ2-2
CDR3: CATSPGGTGYFTTGELFF
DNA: TGTGCCACCTCCCCCGGGGGGACAGGGTATTTCACCACCGGGGAGCTGTTTTTT

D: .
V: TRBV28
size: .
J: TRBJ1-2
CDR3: CASSLTDNYGYTF
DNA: TGTGCCAGCAGTTTAACAGATAACTATGGCTACACCTTC

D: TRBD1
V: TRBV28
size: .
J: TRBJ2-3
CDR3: CASSLGAGTGADTQYF
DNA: TGTGCCAGCAGTTTAGGTGCAGGGACAGGGGCAGATACGCAGTATTTT

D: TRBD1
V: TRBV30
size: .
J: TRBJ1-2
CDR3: CAWSAHRGPLGGYTF
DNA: TGTGCCTGGAGTGCCCACAGGGGCCCCTTAGGAGGCTACACCTTC

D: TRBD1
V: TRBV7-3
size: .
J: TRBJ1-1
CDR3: CASRRQGDTEAFF
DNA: TGTGCCAGCAGAAGACAGGGAGACACTGAAGCTTTCTTT